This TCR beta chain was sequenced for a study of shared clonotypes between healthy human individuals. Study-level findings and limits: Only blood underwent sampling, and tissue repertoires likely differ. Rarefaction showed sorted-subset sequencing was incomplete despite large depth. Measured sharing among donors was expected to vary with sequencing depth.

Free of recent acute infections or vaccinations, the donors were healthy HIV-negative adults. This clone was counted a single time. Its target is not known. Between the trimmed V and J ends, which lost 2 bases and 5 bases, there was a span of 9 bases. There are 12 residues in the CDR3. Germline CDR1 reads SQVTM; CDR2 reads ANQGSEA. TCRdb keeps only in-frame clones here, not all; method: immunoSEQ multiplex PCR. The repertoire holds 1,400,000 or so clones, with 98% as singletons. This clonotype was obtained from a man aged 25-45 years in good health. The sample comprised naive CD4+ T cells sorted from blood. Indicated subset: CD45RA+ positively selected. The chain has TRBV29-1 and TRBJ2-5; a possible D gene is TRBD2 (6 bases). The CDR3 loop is CSVELASETQYF. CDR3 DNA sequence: TGCAGCGTTGAACTAGCGTCGGAGACCCAGTACTTC.